These T cell receptor beta chains were read from a single sample in a study of patients and donors after allogeneic stem cell transplantation. TCRdb independently ran MiXCR on the RT-PCR reads; one entry per CDR3 protein. The sample includes approximately 38,000 distinct CDR3 sequences, under 40% of them seen just once. Sequenced: blood, either unsorted or a sorted T cell fraction (not recorded which). The origin of the receptors is a human donor who was either an allogeneic HSCT recipient or a stem cell or donor lymphocyte infusion donor (not recorded which). It is not recorded whose cells these are; they may come from a transplant donor. Each CDR3 is given with its conserved first and last residue. The D gene is left open where the match is weak. Rows give clone size only sometimes, using once, few, many, or a class for an expanded clone.

TRBV14,.,TRBD1,TRBJ1-1,CASSPVGQPFF,TGTGCCAGCAGCCCCGTGGGACAGCCTTTCTTT
TRBV6-5,few,TRBD2,TRBJ2-7,CASSYRRTSVYEQYF,TGTGCCAGCAGTTACAGGAGGACTAGCGTATACGAGCAGTACTTC
TRBV14,.,TRBD1,TRBJ2-2,CASSQKLPGQGSGELFF,TGTGCCAGCAGCCAAAAACTCCCGGGACAGGGGTCCGGGGAGCTGTTTTTT
TRBV28,few,.,TRBJ2-5,CASTHLRDWKETQYF,TGTGCCAGCACACACCTCCGGGACTGGAAAGAGACCCAGTACTTC
TRBV3-1,.,TRBD2,TRBJ2-1,CASSLTSGRINEQFF,TGTGCCAGCAGCCTAACTAGCGGGAGAATCAATGAGCAGTTCTTC
TRBV6-5,.,.,TRBJ1-2,CASSSPVRGGYTF,TGTGCCAGCAGTTCCCCTGTGAGGGGTGGCTACACCTTC
TRBV29-1,.,.,TRBJ2-1,CSLGDEQFF,TGCAGCCTGGGGGATGAGCAGTTCTTC
TRBV12-3/TRBV12-4,.,.,TRBJ1-4,CASSSPAGGGKKLFF,TGTGCCAGCAGTTCCCCCGCGGGCGGGGGGAAAAAACTGTTTTTT
TRBV4-1,few,TRBD1,TRBJ1-2,CASSLGKGAGGYTF,TGCGCCAGCAGCCTTGGAAAGGGGGCAGGTGGCTACACCTTC
TRBV10-3,.,.,TRBJ1-5,CAISELDLSNQPQHF,TGTGCCATCAGTGAGCTTGACCTGAGCAATCAGCCCCAGCATTTT
TRBV27,.,.,TRBJ2-7,CASSLGVGLSYEQYF,TGTGCCAGCAGTTTAGGGGTTGGCCTCTCCTACGAGCAGTACTTC
TRBV10-3,.,.,TRBJ2-7,CAISDRSSYEQYF,TGTGCCATCAGCGACAGGAGCTCCTACGAGCAGTACTTC
TRBV4-3,.,TRBD1,TRBJ1-6,CASSQEDRANSPLHF,TGCGCCAGCAGCCAAGAGGACAGGGCGAATTCACCCCTCCACTTT
TRBV11-2,.,.,TRBJ2-7,CASSLFAGTFSYEQYF,TGTGCCAGCAGCTTATTTGCAGGAACCTTCTCCTACGAGCAGTACTTC
TRBV28,.,.,TRBJ1-3,CASNLRGGGGNPIYF,TGTGCCAGCAACCTCCGGGGGGGAGGTGGAAACCCCATATATTTT
TRBV4-1,few,.,TRBJ2-7,CASSPLTGRTYEQYF,TGCGCCAGCAGCCCGCTTACGGGGCGGACCTACGAGCAGTACTTC
TRBV28,many,.,TRBJ1-2,CASRLDSHGYTF,TGTGCCAGCAGACTCGACAGCCATGGCTACACCTTC
TRBV4-3,.,TRBD2,TRBJ2-1,CASSQDRTSGAMSYNEQFF,TGCGCCAGCAGCCAAGATCGGACTAGCGGGGCCATGTCCTACAATGAGCAGTTCTTC
TRBV12-3/TRBV12-4,.,.,TRBJ2-7,CASSLGAGTYEQYF,TGTGCCAGCAGTTTAGGGGCAGGGACCTACGAGCAGTACTTC
TRBV7-2,.,.,TRBJ2-1,CASSLAEVYNEQFF,TGTGCCAGCAGTTTAGCAGAAGTCTACAATGAGCAGTTCTTC
TRBV7-2,.,TRBD2,TRBJ2-1,CASSLLAGGRNEQFF,TGTGCCAGCAGCTTACTAGCGGGAGGGCGTAATGAGCAGTTCTTC
TRBV24-1,many,.,TRBJ2-3,CATSDSGPNRDTQYF,TGTGCCACCAGTGATTCCGGGCCCAATCGGGATACGCAGTATTTT
TRBV12-5,.,.,TRBJ2-5,CASGLPRGSWETQYF,TGTGCTAGTGGTTTGCCCCGGGGGAGTTGGGAGACCCAGTACTTC
TRBV5-1,few,TRBD2,TRBJ2-4,CASSLGLALAKNIQYF,TGCGCCAGCAGCTTGGGACTAGCCCTAGCCAAAAACATTCAGTACTTC
TRBV11-2,.,.,TRBJ2-3,CASSQGLLPDTQYF,TGTGCCAGCAGCCAAGGCTTACTACCCGATACGCAGTATTTT
TRBV12-3/TRBV12-4,.,TRBD2,TRBJ2-3,CASKRGGAADTQYF,TGTGCCAGCAAACGCGGGGGGGCGGCAGATACGCAGTATTTT
TRBV12-3/TRBV12-4,.,.,TRBJ2-4,CASTFFRAGKNIQYF,TGTGCCAGCACCTTCTTTAGGGCGGGCAAAAACATTCAGTACTTC
TRBV24-1,.,.,TRBJ2-2,CATPRADLNTGELFF,TGTGCCACCCCGAGAGCGGATCTGAACACCGGGGAGCTGTTTTTT
TRBV20-1,.,.,TRBJ2-7,CSAQGQGYEQYF,TGCAGTGCCCAGGGCCAAGGCTACGAGCAGTACTTC
TRBV18,few,.,TRBJ1-2,CASSPLYRANYGYTF,TGTGCCAGCTCACCACTATACAGGGCTAACTATGGCTACACCTTC
TRBV20-1,.,TRBD2,TRBJ2-3,CSARRTSGNTATDTQYF,TGCAGTGCTAGGCGGACTAGCGGGAATACTGCCACAGATACGCAGTATTTT
TRBV7-2,few,TRBD1,TRBJ1-2,CASSPWTGDYGYTF,TGTGCCAGCAGCCCCTGGACAGGGGACTATGGCTACACCTTC
TRBV20-1,.,.,TRBJ2-1,CSALVSPHNEQFF,TGCAGTGCCCTGGTCAGTCCGCACAATGAGCAGTTCTTC
TRBV29-1,many,.,TRBJ1-1,CSVVKVRWMNTEAFF,TGCAGCGTTGTCAAGGTACGGTGGATGAACACTGAAGCTTTCTTT
TRBV28,.,.,TRBJ2-4,CASSSPEGGKNIQYF,TGTGCCAGCAGTTCCCCTGAGGGGGGCAAAAACATTCAGTACTTC
TRBV12-3/TRBV12-4,.,.,TRBJ2-7,CASTLDRAGIAGAYEQYF,TGTGCCAGCACTCTGGACAGGGCGGGGATAGCGGGAGCCTACGAGCAGTACTTC
TRBV20-1,few,.,TRBJ1-1,CSASNWNTEAFF,TGCAGTGCTAGCAACTGGAACACTGAAGCTTTCTTT
TRBV6-6,.,.,TRBJ2-7,CASIRSMLLGERNEQYF,TGTGCCAGCATCCGATCTATGTTATTGGGTGAGAGAAACGAGCAGTACTTC
TRBV20-1,many,.,TRBJ1-5,CSASLMESNQPQHF,TGCAGTGCTAGCCTCATGGAAAGCAATCAGCCCCAGCATTTT
TRBV5-1,.,TRBD1,TRBJ1-2,CASSVDPGTAYGYTF,TGCGCCAGCAGCGTGGATCCGGGGACAGCTTATGGCTACACCTTC
TRBV12-3/TRBV12-4,few,.,TRBJ2-2,CASSRTGELFF,TGTGCCAGCAGCCGGACCGGGGAGCTGTTTTTT
TRBV10-3,.,TRBD1,TRBJ1-5,CAIRGQGESQPQHF,TGTGCCATCAGAGGACAGGGGGAGAGTCAGCCCCAGCATTTT